This T cell receptor beta chain appears in the sequencing data of a study of PD-1 and CTLA-4 blockade in melanoma. The repertoire was sequenced with immunoSEQ multiplex PCR; TCRdb's copy has only in-frame clones and lacks some. The table records roughly 21,000 clones, about 87% of them present only once. Germline V gene sequence: CDR1 SGHTA, CDR2 FQGNSA. Trimming took 4 bases from V and 4 from J; bases not matched to a gene: 12. This CDR3 region has 17 residues. This specimen consisted of CD8+ T cells from peripheral blood, obtained before anti-PD-1 treatment. This TCR was recovered from a human donor with melanoma. The V call is TRBV7-2, the J call TRBJ2-2, with 7 bases identical to TRBD2. CDR3 sequence (DNA): TGTGCCAGCAGCTCCTCCCCAGCGGGGCTGGGCACCGGGGAGCTGTTTTTT. Translating gives CASSSSPAGLGTGELFF.